The sequence of this TCR beta chain was determined in a study of shared T cell receptors in the human thymus. The CDR3 is 16 amino acids. Germline V CDR1 and CDR2: MNHEY, SVGAGI. V was clipped by 2 bases and J by 3 bases; unmatched bases: 5. Repertoires were generated with immunoSEQ multiplex PCR, while TCRdb's copy carries only in-frame clones and drops some. Among 550,000 to 800,000 clones listed, approximately 85% were seen once. These data were likewise used in another study, on human thymus T cells. From that paper: Serving as donors were healthy Finnish infants, each of whom was having open corrective surgery for congenital heart defects. Corrective heart surgery yielded the resections from which the thymus tissue came.

Sequenced input: thymocytes. V gene TRBV6-5 combines with J gene TRBJ2-2, with TRBD1 matching over 8 bases. The source is a girl younger than two with a congenital heart defect. In nucleotides, the CDR3 is TGTGCCAGCAGTTACGCTTACAGGGGGGACACCGGGGAGCTGTTTTTT. It encodes CASSYAYRGDTGELFF.